This T cell receptor (beta chain) is drawn from a study of cytomegalovirus exposure and HLA in healthy donors. Points from the study as a whole: Through in vitro validation, a few CMV-associated chains were shown to be specific for CMV antigens. Researchers counted around 180 TCR beta chains as cytomegalovirus-associated. According to a later analysis, TCR clusters from the first cohort tended to co-occur in the 120 or so validation repertoires.

This CDR3 is 14 amino acids long. V lost 0 bases and J lost 5, with 9 bases in between. Germline V gene lookup returns CDR1 SGHRS and CDR2 YFSETQ. Sequencing used immunoSEQ multiplex PCR; TCRdb keeps in-frame clones, though not all of them. The sample includes about 400,000 clones, about nine tenths seen only once; the top ten take 0.8% to 0.85%. Of note for this clone: What it recognizes is unknown.

V is TRBV5-1 and J is TRBJ2-1, with a weak D call TRBD2 (6 bases). This TCR was sampled from a woman aged 18 to 35 in good health and CMV-seronegative. Sequenced input: PBMCs. The chain's CDR3 is CASSLAGLNNEQFF. As DNA, the CDR3 is TGCGCCAGCAGCTTGGCTGGACTAAACAATGAGCAGTTCTTC. Based on the CDR3 plus reference TRBV5-1 and TRBJ2-1, the full variable domain is KAGVTQTPRYLIKTRGQQVTLSCSPISGHRSVSWYQQTPGQGLQFLFEYFSETQRNKGNFPGRFSGRQFSNSRSEMNVSTLELGDSALYLCASSLAGLNNEQFFGPGTRLTVL.